One and the same sample provided the 7 T cell receptor beta chains below, sequenced in a study of OX40 agonist ivuxolimab in advanced cancers. Repertoires were generated with immunoSEQ multiplex PCR, while TCRdb's copy carries only in-frame clones and drops some. This sample has approximately 80,000 clones, with more than 85% found just once. Sequenced material: CD4+ or CD8+ T cells sorted from blood, taken in a trial of the OX40 agonist ivuxolimab. Source of these receptors: an adult with an advanced solid tumor such as melanoma, head and neck, liver or kidney cancer.

This chain joins TRBV6-1 and TRBJ1-1; D not resolved. Germline CDR1 and CDR2: MNHNS and SASEGT. V shed 6 bases and J shed 5 bases, with 7 bases lying between them. This CDR3 has 11 amino acids. CDR3 sequence reads: CASSERTEAFF. The CDR3 nucleotides read TGTGCCAGCAGCGAACGGACTGAAGCTTTCTTT.

This chain uses TRBV19 with TRBJ1-2; D gene ambiguous. In germline, CDR1 is LNHDA, CDR2 SQIVND (reference sequence). The CDR3 runs 13 residues. V lost 7 bases, J lost 7 bases, and 16 bases lay in between. The CDR3 sequence is CASTSNPRGGYTF. The CDR3 DNA sequence: TGTGCCAGTACATCGAACCCGAGAGGTGGCTACACCTTC.

The genes are TRBV30 and TRBJ2-7; no clear D gene. The length of the CDR3 is 12 residues. The V gene lost 0 bases and the J gene lost 0 bases, with 3 bases spanning the gap. Germline CDR1 and CDR2: GTSNPN and SVGIG (reference sequence). The CDR3 nucleotides are TGTGCCTGGAGTGTACCCTCCTACGAGCAGTACTTC. As protein: CAWSVPSYEQYF.

The rearrangement joins TRBV29-1 to TRBJ1-4; D gene ambiguous. Looked up from germline, CDR1 is SQVTM and CDR2 is ANQGSEA. The CDR3 sequence is 11 residues long. V dropped 7 bases and J dropped 3 bases, with 6 bases sitting between them. The DNA of the CDR3 is TGCAGCGCCGAATCTAATGAAAAACTGTTTTTT. Protein: CSAESNEKLFF.

This sequence joins TRBV5-5 and TRBJ1-1, with D maybe TRBD1 (6 bases). The CDR3 loop spans 15 amino acids. Deletions cut 0 bases from V and 2 bases from J, with 11 bases between. Per the germline V gene, CDR1 is SGHKS and CDR2 is YYEKEE (reference sequence). The CDR3, as DNA: TGTGCCAGCAGCTTGGCCGGGACACTTAACACTGAAGCTTTCTTT. It encodes CASSLAGTLNTEAFF.

CDR3 region: CASRLSGRIQETQYF. In DNA form, the CDR3 reads TGTGCCAGCAGGCTTAGCGGGAGGATTCAAGAGACCCAGTACTTC. The chain carries TRBV6-5 and TRBJ2-5; 10 bases line up with TRBD2. The germline V gene encodes CDR1 MNHEY and CDR2 SVGAGI. This CDR3 has 15 amino acids. Germline trimming cut 6 bases from V and 2 bases from J; bases unmatched to any gene: 6.

V is TRBV19 and J is TRBJ1-1, with D possibly being TRBD1 (6 bases). V was cut by 3 bases and J by 1 base, with 9 bases left in between. CDR1 is LNHDA and CDR2 is SQIVND in the germline V gene (reference sequence). The CDR3 is 14 amino acids. The CDR3 loop is CASSMARGNTEAFF. CDR3 coding DNA: TGTGCCAGTAGTATGGCCAGGGGGAACACTGAAGCTTTCTTT.